A selection of T cell receptor beta chains follows, all from one sample in a study of blood T cells in healthy people across ages. TCRdb passed the 5' RACE reads through MiXCR, listing each CDR3 protein once. The table has around 1,600,000 distinct CDR3 sequences, 40% to 45% seen once; the top ten hold over 3.5%. Sequenced material: blood. All receptors derive from a woman aged 18-29 years in good health. Each CDR3 is given with its conserved first and last residue. A D gene is named only where the DNA matches it firmly. Only part of the rows carry a size: once, few, many, or a class if the clone is expanded.

J: TRBJ2-1; size: once; D: -; V: TRBV5-1; DNA: TGCGCCAGCAGACCAGGGGCTACGCGGGGGAACAATGAGCAGTTCTTC; CDR3: CASRPGATRGNNEQFF
J: TRBJ2-3; size: -; D: TRBD2; V: TRBV27; DNA: TGCATGACTAGCGGGAGACGAGATACGCAGTATTTT; CDR3: CMTSGRRDTQYF
J: TRBJ2-3; size: -; D: -; V: TRBV10-3; DNA: TGTGCCATCAAACTAGGCGGGAGCACAGATACGCAGTATTTT; CDR3: CAIKLGGSTDTQYF
J: TRBJ2-5; size: -; D: -; V: TRBV5-1; DNA: TGCGCCAGCAGCTCTGGCTTGGGGGCCGGTGAGACCCAGTACTTC; CDR3: CASSSGLGAGETQYF
J: TRBJ2-7; size: -; D: TRBD2; V: TRBV7-2; DNA: TGTGCCAGCGGGACTAGCGGGACTAGCTCCTACGAGCAGTACTTC; CDR3: CASGTSGTSSYEQYF
J: TRBJ2-1; size: few; D: -; V: TRBV7-2; DNA: TGTGCCAGCAGTCGCGTGGTTGGGGGTTACTACAATGAGCAGTTCTTC; CDR3: CASSRVVGGYYNEQFF
J: TRBJ1-2; size: few; D: TRBD1; V: TRBV7-9; DNA: TGTGCCAGCAGCTCGCAGACAGGGGGCCTGTATGGCTACACCTTC; CDR3: CASSSQTGGLYGYTF
J: TRBJ1-6; size: -; D: -; V: TRBV21-1; DNA: TGTGCCAGAATTCGGGGCGCGAGTTCACCCCTCCACTTT; CDR3: CARIRGASSPLHF
J: TRBJ1-2; size: -; D: -; V: TRBV28; DNA: TGTGCCAGCACCCCTTTGGACCAGGGGTCCATAGCTAACTATGGCTACACCTTC; CDR3: CASTPLDQGSIANYGYTF
J: TRBJ2-3; size: -; D: -; V: TRBV4-3; DNA: TGCGCCAGCAGCCAAGAGCGCAGGGTGGCAGATACGCAGTATTTT; CDR3: CASSQERRVADTQYF
J: TRBJ2-7; size: -; D: -; V: TRBV20-1; DNA: TGCAGTGCCGCACTAGTCCCCGACTACGAGCAGTACTTC; CDR3: CSAALVPDYEQYF
J: TRBJ2-4; size: many; D: -; V: TRBV10-1; DNA: TGCGCCAGCATACCGGGCCACGTAGCCAAAAACATTCAGTACTTC; CDR3: CASIPGHVAKNIQYF
J: TRBJ2-7; size: many; D: TRBD2; V: TRBV9; DNA: TGTGCCAGCAGCGTCGGACTAGCCTACGAGCAGTACTTC; CDR3: CASSVGLAYEQYF
J: TRBJ2-3; size: -; D: TRBD2; V: TRBV7-9; DNA: TGTGCCAGCAGCTTAGGGTGGGGACTAGGGGCAGATACGCAGTATTTT; CDR3: CASSLGWGLGADTQYF
J: TRBJ1-4; size: -; D: -; V: TRBV20-1; DNA: TGCAGTGCTAGAGATGGACAGACCGGTAATGAAAAACTGTTTTTT; CDR3: CSARDGQTGNEKLFF
J: TRBJ1-2; size: many; D: -; V: TRBV29-1; DNA: TGCAGCGTTCCAGACTACCAAGATGGCTACACCTTC; CDR3: CSVPDYQDGYTF
J: TRBJ2-7; size: few; D: -; V: TRBV2; DNA: TGTGCCAGCAGTGATATAATTAATCTCTCCTACGAGCAGTACTTC; CDR3: CASSDIINLSYEQYF
J: TRBJ2-7; size: -; D: TRBD1; V: TRBV28; DNA: TGTGCCAGCAGTCCACCGGGACAGGGTCATGTGCAGTACTTC; CDR3: CASSPPGQGHVQYF
J: TRBJ1-5; size: -; D: -; V: TRBV12-3/TRBV12-4; DNA: TGTGCCAGCAGTTTAGTAGGGACTTCTTCCCAGCCCCAGCATTTT; CDR3: CASSLVGTSSQPQHF
J: TRBJ2-7; size: -; D: TRBD1; V: TRBV20-1; DNA: TGCAGTGCTAGAGATCGGGATGGGGACAGGGATTACGAGCAGTACTTC; CDR3: CSARDRDGDRDYEQYF
J: TRBJ2-3; size: -; D: -; V: TRBV6-5; DNA: TGTGCCAGCAGCACGCCCTCGGTTACACGGCAGTATTTT; CDR3: CASSTPSVTRQYF
J: TRBJ2-5; size: few; D: TRBD2; V: TRBV4-1; DNA: TGCGCCAGCAGCCAAGTCGGGACTAGACAAGAGACCCAGTACTTC; CDR3: CASSQVGTRQETQYF
J: TRBJ2-6; size: many; D: -; V: TRBV5-1; DNA: TGCGCCAGCACCGAGGTAGCTGGGGCCAACGTCCTGACTTTC; CDR3: CASTEVAGANVLTF
J: TRBJ2-7; size: -; D: -; V: TRBV7-9; DNA: TGTCCCAGCAGCTGGAACAGGGAGCACGCCTCCTACGAGCAGTACTTC; CDR3: CPSSWNREHASYEQYF
J: TRBJ2-1; size: once; D: TRBD2; V: TRBV12-3/TRBV12-4; DNA: TGCGCCAGCAGTGGGACTAGCGGGAGCTCCGAGCAGTTCTTC; CDR3: CASSGTSGSSEQFF
J: TRBJ1-5; size: once; D: -; V: TRBV20-1; DNA: TGCAGTGCTACTGGCCTGGGGGGGGCTCAGCCCCAGCATTTT; CDR3: CSATGLGGAQPQHF
J: TRBJ2-7; size: -; D: TRBD2; V: TRBV3-1; DNA: TGTGCCAGCAGCCAATTCGGGGAGGGTAGTCATTTTCAGTACTTC; CDR3: CASSQFGEGSHFQYF
J: TRBJ2-5; size: -; D: -; V: TRBV7-2; DNA: TGTGCCAGCAGCTTAGGTTGGGGGGAAGAGACCCAGTACTTC; CDR3: CASSLGWGEETQYF
J: TRBJ1-2; size: once; D: -; V: TRBV6-5; DNA: TGTGCCAGCAGTTACTCTGGGCAGGGCGTGTTTGTTTATGGCTACACCTTC; CDR3: CASSYSGQGVFVYGYTF
J: TRBJ1-1; size: many; D: -; V: TRBV7-9; DNA: TGTGCCAGCAGCTACACGGGGATGAACACTGAAGCTTTCTTT; CDR3: CASSYTGMNTEAFF
J: TRBJ2-3; size: -; D: -; V: TRBV12-3/TRBV12-4; DNA: TGTGCCAGCAGTTTTCGGGTATCAGATGCGCAGTATTTT; CDR3: CASSFRVSDAQYF
J: TRBJ2-5; size: few; D: -; V: TRBV4-3; DNA: TGCGCCAGCAGCCAAGATTTGGGGTTTCCGGGGACCCAGTACTTC; CDR3: CASSQDLGFPGTQYF
J: TRBJ2-5; size: -; D: -; V: TRBV12-3/TRBV12-4; DNA: TGTGCCAGCAGTTTAGGTTCGGCCCTTGGGACCCAGTACTTC; CDR3: CASSLGSALGTQYF
J: TRBJ2-1; size: -; D: -; V: TRBV12-3/TRBV12-4; DNA: TGTGCCAGCACCTCGGACTTGACAGCCTACAATGAGCAGTTCTTC; CDR3: CASTSDLTAYNEQFF
J: TRBJ2-1; size: -; D: TRBD1; V: TRBV28; DNA: TGTGCCAGCAGAGCCGGGACAGGTAATGAGCAGTTCTTC; CDR3: CASRAGTGNEQFF
J: TRBJ2-1; size: -; D: TRBD2; V: TRBV6-2/TRBV6-3; DNA: TGTGCCAGCGATCGGGGGGAGGCCTACAATGAGCAGTTCTTC; CDR3: CASDRGEAYNEQFF
J: TRBJ2-5; size: -; D: -; V: TRBV11-2; DNA: TGTGCCGGCAGCTTAGGAGGGGGCTCCAAGGAGACCCAGTACTTC; CDR3: CAGSLGGGSKETQYF
J: TRBJ2-7; size: once; D: -; V: TRBV4-1; DNA: TGCGCCAGCAGCCGGACGGATAGCTCCTACGAGCAGTACTTC; CDR3: CASSRTDSSYEQYF
J: TRBJ1-2; size: few; D: -; V: TRBV3-1; DNA: TGTGCCAGCAGCCCCTCCGGGGGCGCTTATGGCTACACCTTC; CDR3: CASSPSGGAYGYTF
J: TRBJ1-1; size: few; D: -; V: TRBV29-1; DNA: TGCAGCGTTACTAACAGTTATTCTAATTTTCGGGCTGAAGCTTTCTTT; CDR3: CSVTNSYSNFRAEAFF
J: TRBJ2-7; size: -; D: -; V: TRBV7-2; DNA: TGTGCCAGCAGCTTGGGGCCTAGCGAGTCCTACGAGCAGTACTTC; CDR3: CASSLGPSESYEQYF
J: TRBJ2-5; size: few; D: TRBD2; V: TRBV7-9; DNA: TGTGCCAGCAGCTTAGGATTCCTAGCGGAGACCCCAGAGACCCAGTACTTC; CDR3: CASSLGFLAETPETQYF
J: TRBJ1-5; size: -; D: TRBD1; V: TRBV4-1; DNA: TGCGCCAGCAGCCCACAGGGGCTGGGCAAGCAGCCCCAGCATTTT; CDR3: CASSPQGLGKQPQHF
J: TRBJ1-1; size: few; D: -; V: TRBV29-1; DNA: TGCAGCGTTTCCGGACTTAGACGGGACACTGAAGCTTTCTTT; CDR3: CSVSGLRRDTEAFF
J: TRBJ2-1; size: once; D: TRBD1; V: TRBV24-1; DNA: TGTGCCACGAGAGGACAGGGGAGGGACAATGAGCAGTTCTTC; CDR3: CATRGQGRDNEQFF
J: TRBJ1-5; size: -; D: -; V: TRBV12-3/TRBV12-4; DNA: TGTGCCAGCAGTTCAGGTCTGACAGTTCCGAATCAGCCCCAGCATTTT; CDR3: CASSSGLTVPNQPQHF